Listed here are 6 T cell receptor beta chains from one sample, sequenced in a study of blood T cell repertoires in COVID-19. Clones were sequenced by immunoSEQ multiplex PCR, and TCRdb holds only the in-frame ones, with some missing. Seen here are around 40,000 clones, more than 65% observed once, and the top ten hold approximately 23%. The sequencing input was peripheral blood. The receptors here all came from a man aged 65-85 years with acute or convalescent COVID-19.

A few counts support this clone. The J gene is TRBJ2-5, the V gene TRBV3-1 (or the pseudogene TRBV3-2), with TRBD1 matching 8 bases. CDR1 and CDR2 (germline): LGHDT, YNNKEL (reference sequence). The V and J ends lost 0 bases and 5 bases, in that order; junction bases with no gene match: 2. The CDR3 has 14 residues. The DNA of the CDR3 is TGTGCCAGCAGCCAAGAAAACAGGGGGGAGACCCAGTACTTC. It specifies CASSQENRGETQYF.

The V call is TRBV5-4, the J call TRBJ2-2; tentatively, D is TRBD1 (7 bases). CDR3 length: 16 residues. Per germline, CDR1 SGHNT and CDR2 YYREEE (reference sequence). V lost 4 bases to trimming and J lost 5 bases, with 18 bases between them. The CDR3 coding sequence is TGTGCCAGCAGCCCAATCAAGACAGGGAGGACCGGGGAGCTGTTTTTT. Encoded protein: CASSPIKTGRTGELFF.

The gene calls are TRBV5-1 and TRBJ2-7, with a possible D match to TRBD1 (6 bases). With 3 bases removed from V and 3 bases from J, the gap between germline ends came to 10 bases. Germline V lookup: CDR1 SGHRS, CDR2 YFSETQ. CDR3 length: 13 amino acids. CDR3 sequence: CASSSRQDYEQYF. CDR3 DNA: TGCGCCAGCAGCTCGAGACAGGACTACGAGCAGTACTTC.

The chain links TRBV7-2 to TRBJ1-2; TRBD1 matches at 7 bases. Trimming removed 1 base from V and 13 bases from J; junction bases left unmatched: 6. Germline CDR1 reads SGHTA; CDR2 reads FQGNSA. There are 12 residues in the CDR3. The DNA of the CDR3 is TGTGCCAGCAGCTTAGACACAGGGGTGGGCACCTTC. Translation: CASSLDTGVGTF.

The chain employs TRBV19 and TRBJ2-5; 7 positions agree with TRBD2. Per germline, CDR1 LNHDA and CDR2 SQIVND (reference sequence). Germline trimming cut 9 bases from V and 2 bases from J; bases unmatched to any gene: 9. CDR3 length: 14 amino acids. CDR3 nucleotide sequence: TGTGCCAGCGGGAGCGGGGACGGACAAGAGACCCAGTACTTC. This translates into CASGSGDGQETQYF.

The chain joins TRBV28 to TRBJ2-1; no firm D call. Germline lookup yields CDR1 MDHEN and CDR2 SYDVKM. The CDR3 is 12 amino acids. V was pared by 0 bases and J by 10 bases, with 7 bases between. In DNA, the CDR3 is TGTGCCAGCAGTTTATGGGAGCCGGAGCAGTTCTTC. It is translated as CASSLWEPEQFF.